Given below is one T cell receptor (beta chain) in context. The data were produced by immunoSEQ multiplex PCR, yet TCRdb's version contains in-frame clones alone and is incomplete. Among roughly 230,000 clones listed, approximately 80% were seen once. This entry belongs to a study of blood T cell repertoires in COVID-19. Study at large: T cells, B-cell-depleted T cells, or PBMCs provided the cDNA or gDNA that served as material.

The V and J ends lost 5 bases and 5 bases respectively, with 18 bases between them. Germline V gene data show CDR1 as MDHEN and CDR2 as SYDVKM. The CDR3 is 15 residues long. The clonotype was recovered from a man between 40 and 49 years old with acute or convalescent COVID-19. The sample taken for sequencing was peripheral blood. This chain uses TRBV28 with TRBJ2-5; weak D call: TRBD2 (7 bases). The CDR3 nucleotides read TGTGCCAGCAGTGCAGTCAGGGGAGGGGAGGAGACCCAGTACTTC. Encoded protein: CASSAVRGGEETQYF.